This TCR beta chain was recovered during a study of T-cell memory formation after mild COVID-19. TCRdb passed the 5' RACE reads through MiXCR, listing each CDR3 protein once. The data show 450,000 to 650,000 distinct CDR3 sequences, just over 20% seen once. Study results and limitations: Clones that contracted clustered mainly in CM and EM if CD4+ and in EMRA if CD8+.

On this clonotype: Its specificity is unknown.

V lost 3 bases and J 5 bases, leaving 13 bases between the germline ends. The CDR3 runs to 14 residues. From germline, CDR1 is PRHDT and CDR2 FYEKMQ (reference sequence). This TCR came from an adult woman who had mild COVID-19 (a few samples of this study predate the infection). Cell type and time point are not known. The sequenced material came from PBMCs or a T cell subset sorted from them (not recorded which). The chain employs TRBV13 and TRBJ2-5; D perhaps matches TRBD1 (6 bases). CDR3 amino acids: CASSFGTPWETQYF. The CDR3 DNA sequence: TGTGCCAGCAGCTTCGGGACACCCTGGGAGACCCAGTACTTC. Full variable domain (outside the CDR3, taken from reference TRBV13 and TRBJ2-5): AAGVIQSPRHLIKEKRETATLKCYPIPRHDTVYWYQQGPGQDPQFLISFYEKMQSDKGSIPDRFSAQQFSDYHSELNMSSLELGDSALYFCASSFGTPWETQYFGPGTRLLVL.